This T cell receptor (beta chain) was retrieved from a study of CD4 T cells in relation to SARS-CoV-2 and coronaviruses. On the study more broadly: Median patient age was roughly 40 years, spanning 21 to 72 years.

General study findings and limits: Crossreactivity was assessed only for spike protein, not other viral proteins. In roughly 61% of donors, memory CD4+ clonotypes crossrecognized SARS-CoV-2 and at least one common cold coronavirus spike.

This clone occurred once. Its antigen remains unidentified. J gave up 6 bases and V 3 bases, and 9 bases lay outside the gene matches. This CDR3 contains 16 residues. The germline V gene has CDR1 SGHDT and CDR2 YYEEEE. This table comes from immunoSEQ multiplex PCR, and its TCRdb copy is limited to in-frame clones, with some not included. Of 50,000 to 65,000 clones listed, about 91% were seen once; the top ten hold roughly 0.37%. This TCR came from an adult with COVID-19. V is TRBV5-6 and J is TRBJ2-1, with 10 bases aligning to TRBD2. Sequenced input: naive CD4+ T cells from PBMCs. Subset in this sample: naive CD4+ T cells isolated by negative enrichment. CDR3 sequence (DNA): TGTGCCAGCAGCTCACTCCTAGCGGGAGAAGTCAATGAGCAGTTCTTC. Translated: CASSSLLAGEVNEQFF.